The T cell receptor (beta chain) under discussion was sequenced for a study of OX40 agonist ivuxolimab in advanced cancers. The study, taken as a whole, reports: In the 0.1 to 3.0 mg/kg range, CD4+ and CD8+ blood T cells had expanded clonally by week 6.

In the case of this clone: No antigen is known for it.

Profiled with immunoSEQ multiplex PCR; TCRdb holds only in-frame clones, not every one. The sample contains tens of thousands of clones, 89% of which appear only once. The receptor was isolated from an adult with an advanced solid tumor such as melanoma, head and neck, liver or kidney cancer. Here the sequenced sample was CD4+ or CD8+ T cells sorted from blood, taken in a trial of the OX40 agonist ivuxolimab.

In DNA, the CDR3 is TGCGCCAGCAGCTACAGAGCTGGAACCTACGAGCAGTACTTC. Translated: CASSYRAGTYEQYF. The genes are TRBV5-1 and TRBJ2-7; D is unresolved. The V gene lost 3 bases and the J gene lost 2 bases, with 12 bases spanning the gap. This CDR3 has 14 residues. The V gene's germline CDR1 is SGHRS and CDR2 YFSETQ. The full variable domain, in which reference TRBV5-1 and TRBJ2-7 provide the parts outside the CDR3, is KAGVTQTPRYLIKTRGQQVTLSCSPISGHRSVSWYQQTPGQGLQFLFEYFSETQRNKGNFPGRFSGRQFSNSRSEMNVSTLELGDSALYLCASSYRAGTYEQYFGPGTRLTVT.